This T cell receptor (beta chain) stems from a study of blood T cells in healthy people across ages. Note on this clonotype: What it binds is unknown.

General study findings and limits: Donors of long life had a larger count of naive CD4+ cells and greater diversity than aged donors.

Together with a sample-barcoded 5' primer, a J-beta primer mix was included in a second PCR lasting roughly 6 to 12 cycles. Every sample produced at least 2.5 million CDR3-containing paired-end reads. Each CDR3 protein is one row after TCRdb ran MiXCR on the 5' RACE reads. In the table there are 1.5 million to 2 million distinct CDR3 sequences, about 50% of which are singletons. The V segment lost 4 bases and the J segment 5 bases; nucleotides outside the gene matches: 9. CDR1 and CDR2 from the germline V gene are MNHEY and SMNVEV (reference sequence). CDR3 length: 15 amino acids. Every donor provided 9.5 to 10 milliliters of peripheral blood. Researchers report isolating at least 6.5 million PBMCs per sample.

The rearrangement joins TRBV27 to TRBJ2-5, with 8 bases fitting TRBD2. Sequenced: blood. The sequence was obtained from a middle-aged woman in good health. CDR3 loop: CASSWNGGAQETQYF. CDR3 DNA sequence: TGTGCCAGCAGTTGGAACGGGGGGGCCCAGGAGACCCAGTACTTC.